The clone carrying this T cell receptor (beta chain) was observed at least ten times. Its antigen is unknown. On two occasions, one at each of two time points, 5 to 7 milliliters of peripheral blood were drawn. This entry comes from a study of prognosis after radiotherapy for stage I lung cancer. Study observations and caveats: When patients developed distant metastases, their Shannon entropy after stereotactic body radiation therapy was lower. It was reported that patients with metastases and those without them differed in TRBV and TRBJ gene usage.

Amplicons of TCR beta CDR3 were generated from genomic DNA by two-round multiplex PCR. First-round PCR, the initial amplification, used primers specific to each TRBV and TRBJ gene. Via MiXCR, TCRdb re-called the multiplex PCR reads, giving one row per CDR3 protein. Of tens of thousands of distinct CDR3 sequences listed, around a quarter are singletons. The germline gives CDR1 SGHRS, CDR2 YFSETQ. There are 13 residues in the CDR3. J lost 14 bases, V lost 5 bases, and 15 bases had no gene match. This specimen consisted of PBMCs, obtained before or after stereotactic body radiation therapy (not recorded which). The V call is TRBV5-1, the J call TRBJ1-1; 7 positions agree with TRBD1. The source of this sequence is a donor aged 50 or older with non-small cell lung cancer. As DNA, the CDR3 is TGCGCCAGCAGAGAAGAAAGCAGGGGGGGTAACTTCTTT. Amino acid sequence: CASREESRGGNFF.